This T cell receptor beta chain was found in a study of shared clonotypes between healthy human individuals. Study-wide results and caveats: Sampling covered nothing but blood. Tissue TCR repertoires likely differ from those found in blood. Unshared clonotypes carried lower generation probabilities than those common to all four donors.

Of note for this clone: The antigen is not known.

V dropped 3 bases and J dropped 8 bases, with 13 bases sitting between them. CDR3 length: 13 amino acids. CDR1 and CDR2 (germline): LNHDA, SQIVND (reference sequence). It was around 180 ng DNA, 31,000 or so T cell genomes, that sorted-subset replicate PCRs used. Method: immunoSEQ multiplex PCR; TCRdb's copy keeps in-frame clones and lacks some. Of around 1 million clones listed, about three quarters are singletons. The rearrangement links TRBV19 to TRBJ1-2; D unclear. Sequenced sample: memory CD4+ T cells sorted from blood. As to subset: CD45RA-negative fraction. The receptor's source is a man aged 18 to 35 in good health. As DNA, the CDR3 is TGTGCCAGTAGTATTCAGCGAGTGGGCGGCTACACCTTC. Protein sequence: CASSIQRVGGYTF.